Listed below are T cell receptor beta chains from one sample, sequenced in a study of beta chain features in type 1 diabetes. Assay: immunoSEQ multiplex PCR; the TCRdb copy retains only in-frame clones and omits some. The sample includes fewer than 150,000 clones, about 7% of them seen just once. Sequences were obtained from central memory CD4+ T cells from blood. The receptors originated from a woman aged 25 to 39 in good health. Each CDR3 is given with its conserved first and last residue. Fields, in order: clone size, V gene, J gene, D gene, CDR3 protein, CDR3 DNA. The D gene is left open where the match is weak. Some rows have no size entry. The others give once, few or many, or a class for an expanded clone.

clone size: NA; V gene: TRBV28; J gene: TRBJ2-1; D gene: TRBD2; CDR3 protein: CASSLAGTSQFF; CDR3 DNA: TGTGCCAGCAGTCTTGCCGGGACTAGCCAGTTCTTC
clone size: NA; V gene: TRBV6-6; J gene: TRBJ1-1; D gene: NA; CDR3 protein: CASSYSDSNTEAFF; CDR3 DNA: TGTGCCAGCAGTTACTCGGACAGCAACACTGAAGCTTTCTTT
clone size: few; V gene: TRBV4-3; J gene: TRBJ2-4; D gene: NA; CDR3 protein: CASSQDGGSRNIQYF; CDR3 DNA: TGCGCCAGCAGCCAAGACGGAGGTTCTCGGAACATTCAGTACTTC
clone size: few; V gene: TRBV7-8; J gene: TRBJ1-2; D gene: TRBD1; CDR3 protein: CASSLRQGDGYTF; CDR3 DNA: TGTGCCAGCAGCCTCAGGCAGGGGGATGGCTACACCTTC
clone size: few; V gene: TRBV20-1; J gene: TRBJ2-3; D gene: TRBD2; CDR3 protein: CSTFSGKLQYF; CDR3 DNA: TGCAGCACCTTTAGCGGGAAGCTCCAGTATTTT
clone size: few; V gene: TRBV14; J gene: TRBJ2-3; D gene: NA; CDR3 protein: CASSQDRVGDTQYF; CDR3 DNA: TGTGCCAGCAGCCAAGATCGTGTCGGAGATACGCAGTATTTT
clone size: NA; V gene: TRBV18; J gene: TRBJ1-1; D gene: NA; CDR3 protein: CASSPLTEAFF; CDR3 DNA: TGTGCCAGCTCACCCCTTACTGAAGCTTTCTTT
clone size: NA; V gene: TRBV4-3; J gene: TRBJ1-2; D gene: NA; CDR3 protein: CASSQSFESRYGYTF; CDR3 DNA: TGCGCCAGCAGCCAAAGCTTTGAGTCACGTTATGGCTACACCTTC
clone size: few; V gene: TRBV14; J gene: TRBJ1-2; D gene: NA; CDR3 protein: CASSQNQGTYGYTF; CDR3 DNA: TGTGCCAGCAGCCAAAATCAAGGGACTTATGGCTACACCTTC
clone size: NA; V gene: TRBV27; J gene: TRBJ1-1; D gene: NA; CDR3 protein: CASSIEMNTEAFF; CDR3 DNA: TGTGCCAGCAGCATAGAAATGAACACTGAAGCTTTCTTT
clone size: few; V gene: TRBV28; J gene: TRBJ2-2; D gene: NA; CDR3 protein: CASLRSAGGTGELFF; CDR3 DNA: TGTGCCAGCCTCCGGTCCGCAGGAGGAACCGGGGAGCTGTTTTTT
clone size: few; V gene: TRBV12-5; J gene: TRBJ2-1; D gene: TRBD2; CDR3 protein: CASGQTSGQYNEQFF; CDR3 DNA: TGTGCTAGTGGTCAGACTAGCGGGCAGTACAATGAGCAGTTCTTC
clone size: NA; V gene: TRBV4-1; J gene: TRBJ2-1; D gene: NA; CDR3 protein: CASSQAWGRGSYNEQFF; CDR3 DNA: TGCGCCAGCAGCCAAGCTTGGGGGCGTGGCTCCTACAATGAGCAGTTCTTC
clone size: few; V gene: TRBV21-1; J gene: TRBJ1-1; D gene: NA; CDR3 protein: CASSLLIRGNTEAFF; CDR3 DNA: TGTGCCAGCAGCTTACTAATCAGGGGAAACACTGAAGCTTTCTTT
clone size: NA; V gene: TRBV7-6; J gene: TRBJ2-7; D gene: TRBD2; CDR3 protein: CASSLSPPGGGSEQYF; CDR3 DNA: TGTGCCAGCAGCTTATCGCCCCCGGGAGGTGGAAGCGAGCAGTACTTC